This TCR beta chain was identified in a study of beta chain features in type 1 diabetes. CDR1 is SGHRS and CDR2 is YFSETQ in the germline V gene. The CDR3 totals 14 residues. Trimming shortened V by 6 bases and J by 5 bases, and 18 bases separated the two germline ends. Findings of the study overall: Researchers cautioned that cDNA sequencing could over-represent cells with high TCR expression. Shortening that was moderate but significant affected the TCRB CDR3s of Type 1 diabetes patients in all four CD4+ subsets. Among type 1 diabetes patients, VDJ junctions had fewer insertions and more deletions.

The purity of all sorted populations exceeded 95%. On this clone itself: Antigen unknown.

All of the isolated RNA was reverse transcribed, so expressed TCRB transcripts were sequenced. Here immunoSEQ multiplex PCR was the method, and the copy in TCRdb shows in-frame clones only, minus some. The sample consists of about 650,000 clones, roughly 12% of them appearing once. The gene calls are TRBV5-1 and TRBJ2-7; D possibly corresponds to TRBD2 (6 bases). This TCR derives from a man aged 30-40 years with type 1 diabetes. The specimen sequenced was naive CD4+ T cells from blood. CDR3 region: CASTPEPGLHEQYF. CDR3 nucleotide sequence: TGCGCCAGCACCCCGGAACCGGGACTCCACGAGCAGTACTTC.